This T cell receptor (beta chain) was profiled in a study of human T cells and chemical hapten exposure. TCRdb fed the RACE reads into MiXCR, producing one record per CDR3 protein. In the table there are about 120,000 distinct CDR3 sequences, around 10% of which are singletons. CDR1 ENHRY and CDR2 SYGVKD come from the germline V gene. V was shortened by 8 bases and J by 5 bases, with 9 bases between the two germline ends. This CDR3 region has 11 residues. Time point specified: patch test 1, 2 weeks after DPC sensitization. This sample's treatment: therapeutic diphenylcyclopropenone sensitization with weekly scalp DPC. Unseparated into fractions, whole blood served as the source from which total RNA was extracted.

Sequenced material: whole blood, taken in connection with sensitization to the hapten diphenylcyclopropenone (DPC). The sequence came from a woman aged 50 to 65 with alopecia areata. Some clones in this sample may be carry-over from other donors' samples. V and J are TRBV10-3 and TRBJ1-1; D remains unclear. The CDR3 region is CAIGSWTEAFF. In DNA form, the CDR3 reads TGTGCCATCGGTTCTTGGACTGAAGCTTTCTTT.